A single sample gave rise to the 32 T cell receptor beta chains below, sequenced in a study of blood T cell repertoires in COVID-19. The method was immunoSEQ multiplex PCR; TCRdb's version includes in-frame clones alone and lacks a portion of them. The sample shows 300,000 to 400,000 clones, around 87% of them seen only once. The sequenced sample was peripheral blood. The receptor set was obtained from a woman in her sixties with COVID-19, enrolled during active disease.

The chain has TRBV13 and TRBJ1-1, with D uncertain. V was cut by 5 bases and J by 6 bases, with 7 bases left in between. This CDR3 contains 11 residues. Looked up from germline, CDR1 is PRHDT and CDR2 is FYEKMQ (reference sequence). CDR3 residues: CASSPGAEAFF. CDR3 nucleotide sequence: TGTGCCAGCAGCCCCGGGGCTGAAGCTTTCTTT.

This rearrangement joins TRBV12-3 or TRBV12-4 to TRBJ2-7; the match to TRBD1 covers 10 bases. The ends lost 7 bases at V and 1 base at J; junction bases unmatched: 1. This CDR3 contains 13 residues. The chain's CDR3 is CASMDRGSYEQYF. The DNA for the CDR3 is TGTGCCAGCATGGACAGGGGGTCCTACGAGCAGTACTTC.

In its sample, this clone was seen once. The chain links TRBV3-1 (or the pseudogene TRBV3-2) to TRBJ1-4; tentative D call: TRBD1 (5 bases). This CDR3 is built from 17 residues. Germline CDR1 LGHDT, CDR2 YNNKEL (reference sequence). V lost 4 bases to trimming and J lost 4 bases, with 19 bases between them. The CDR3 DNA reads as TGTGCCAGCAGCCGAGAGTCGAAAGTCGGACATAATGAAAAACTGTTTTTT. Translating it yields CASSRESKVGHNEKLFF.

The genes are TRBV27 and TRBJ1-2; D is perhaps TRBD1 (6 bases). The CDR3 is 15 amino acids. V was shortened by 7 bases and J by 4 bases, with 19 bases between the two germline ends. Germline V CDR1 and CDR2: MNHEY, SMNVEV (reference sequence). The CDR3: CASMVLAGAFYGYTF. In DNA form, the CDR3 reads TGTGCCAGCATGGTTTTGGCAGGGGCCTTCTATGGCTACACCTTC.

The V and J genes are TRBV28 and TRBJ2-7; D possibly corresponds to TRBD1 (5 bases). V was clipped by 8 bases and J by 2 bases, with 13 bases between them. This CDR3 is 13 amino acids long. Germline-derived CDR1 and CDR2 are MDHEN and SYDVKM. CDR3 coding DNA: TGTGCCAGCCGTGAAGACAGCACCTACGAGCAGTACTTC. It codes for CASREDSTYEQYF.

The rearrangement uses TRBV5-1 and TRBJ2-7; 9 bases map to TRBD1. The CDR3 has 15 amino acids. Germline CDR1 reads SGHRS; CDR2 reads YFSETQ. V was pared by 4 bases and J by 4 bases, with 9 bases of the junction left unmatched. The CDR3 is CASSPWTGEGYEQYF. CDR3 nucleotide sequence: TGCGCCAGCAGCCCCTGGACAGGGGAGGGTTACGAGCAGTACTTC.

V gene TRBV19 combines with J gene TRBJ2-6, with 9 bases identical to TRBD1. Germline V gene sequence: CDR1 LNHDA, CDR2 SQIVND (reference sequence). The length of the CDR3 is 16 residues. V shed 4 bases, J shed 2 bases, and the junction held 3 bases outside the gene matches. This chain's CDR3 is CASSRTGAAGANVLTF. The DNA of the CDR3 is TGTGCCAGTAGTAGGACAGGGGCCGCTGGGGCCAACGTCCTGACTTTC.

CDR3 protein: CASSLVPGSYNEQFF. The CDR3 region has the DNA TGCGCCAGCAGCTTGGTGCCAGGCTCCTACAATGAGCAGTTCTTC. The chain is built from TRBV5-1 and TRBJ2-1; unclear D gene. Looked up from germline, CDR1 is SGHRS and CDR2 is YFSETQ. This CDR3 has 15 residues. V gave up 0 bases and J gave up 0 bases, with 7 bases separating them.

The V and J genes are TRBV5-1 and TRBJ1-2; TRBD1 is a possible D gene (6 bases). The ends were cut back, 4 bases at V and 3 bases at J, with 19 bases in the middle. The CDR3 runs to 16 residues. CDR1 and CDR2 from the germline V gene are SGHRS and YFSETQ. CDR3 sequence (DNA): TGCGCCAGCAGCCCTGGCCTCCAGGGGTCATACTATGGCTACACCTTC. It encodes CASSPGLQGSYYGYTF. Drawing the rest from reference TRBV5-1 and TRBJ1-2, the complete variable domain is KAGVTQTPRYLIKTRGQQVTLSCSPISGHRSVSWYQQTPGQGLQFLFEYFSETQRNKGNFPGRFSGRQFSNSRSEMNVSTLELGDSALYLCASSPGLQGSYYGYTFGSGTRLTVV.

This rearrangement joins TRBV19 to TRBJ1-6; a weak D match, TRBD1 (5 bases). This CDR3 has 14 residues. Germline loops: CDR1 LNHDA, CDR2 SQIVND (reference sequence). Deletions cut 6 bases from V and 7 bases from J, with 13 bases between. The CDR3 sequence: CASSNPRGNSPLHF. CDR3 bases: TGTGCCAGTAGCAACCCCCGGGGGAATTCACCCCTCCACTTT.

The CDR3 is CASTAPGGGTDTQYF. DNA for the CDR3: TGTGCCAGCACCGCCCCCGGCGGGGGGACAGATACGCAGTATTTT. This chain links TRBV9 with TRBJ2-3; 8 bases line up with TRBD2. V trimming: 6 bases; J trimming: 3 bases; junction bases outside the gene matches: 9. The length of the CDR3 is 15 residues. Germline CDR1 SGDLS, CDR2 YYNGEE.

The V gene is TRBV12-5, the J gene TRBJ2-1; 7 nucleotides agree with TRBD1. This CDR3 has 14 residues. Trimming took 6 bases from V and 4 from J; bases not matched to a gene: 6. Germline V CDR1 and CDR2: LGHNT, FRNRAP. The CDR3 protein is CASGPGTVYNEQFF. The CDR3 DNA reads TGTGCTAGTGGGCCCGGGACAGTGTACAATGAGCAGTTCTTC.

This clone was recorded a few times. This sequence joins TRBV12-3 or TRBV12-4 and TRBJ1-2, with TRBD1 as a possible D gene (5 bases). CDR3 length equals 12 residues. Trimming stripped 4 bases from V and 2 bases from J, with 5 bases between. The chain's CDR3 is CASSYRNYGYTF. The CDR3 DNA reads as TGTGCCAGCAGTTACAGGAACTATGGCTACACCTTC.

The V call is TRBV19, the J call TRBJ1-1; possibly TRBD1 for D (6 bases). Germline CDR1 is LNHDA and CDR2 is SQIVND (reference sequence). Trimming took off 7 bases at V and 0 bases at J, with 15 bases between the two ends. The CDR3 is made up of 15 amino acids. The CDR3 DNA reads as TGTGCCAGTAATAAACGGGGGGCCGTGAACACTGAAGCTTTCTTT. It translates to CASNKRGAVNTEAFF.

This chain uses TRBV19 with TRBJ2-2, with 12 bases matching TRBD2. The V gene's germline CDR1 is LNHDA and CDR2 SQIVND (reference sequence). The CDR3 loop spans 16 amino acids. V lost 4 bases to trimming and J lost 7 bases; unmatched junction nucleotides: 7. CDR3 DNA: TGTGCCAGTAGTACCGGACTAGCGGGGAAGTTCGGGGAGCTGTTTTTT. Amino acids: CASSTGLAGKFGELFF.

J is TRBJ1-4 and V is TRBV2; 7 bases are shared with TRBD1. The V gene's germline CDR1 is SNHLY and CDR2 FYNNEI. The junction had 8 bases not matched to a gene; V was cut back by 6 bases and J by 7 bases. This CDR3 contains 14 residues. The chain's CDR3 is CASSLDRVSEKLFF. The DNA for the CDR3 is TGTGCCAGCAGCTTAGACAGGGTTTCTGAAAAACTGTTTTTT.

A single count supports this clone. This chain links TRBV16 with TRBJ2-2, with D unclear. The V gene's germline CDR1 is KGHSY and CDR2 FQNENV. Between the trimmed V and J ends, which lost 7 bases and 4 bases, there was a span of 13 bases. The CDR3 length is 14 residues. CDR3 nucleotides: TGTGCCAGCACCCCGACTCGACTCACCGGGGAGCTGTTTTTT. It translates to CASTPTRLTGELFF.

This clone was seen just once. The V call is TRBV24-1, the J call TRBJ1-5; no firm D call. The CDR3 covers 14 residues. Germline V gives CDR1 KGHDR, CDR2 SFDVKD. With 6 bases removed from V and 4 bases from J, the gap between germline ends came to 12 bases. The CDR3 bases are TGTGCCACCAGTACGGCGGGGAGTAATCAGCCCCAGCATTTT. Its translation is CATSTAGSNQPQHF.

CDR3 nucleotides: TGTGCCAGCAGTCCAAGGGCCGGGACAGGGGAGGAAAAACTGTTTTTT. Residues: CASSPRAGTGEEKLFF. The chain combines TRBV28 with TRBJ1-4; 10 bases are a match to TRBD1. The CDR3 is 16 residues long. After removal of 5 bases from V and 8 bases from J, the junction contained 11 bases not matched to a gene. Germline values: CDR1 MDHEN, CDR2 SYDVKM.

V usage is TRBV5-1 and J usage is TRBJ1-3; D is perhaps TRBD1 (5 bases). The CDR3 is 17 amino acids. Germline loops: CDR1 SGHRS, CDR2 YFSETQ. V dropped 4 bases and J dropped 2 bases, with 19 bases sitting between them. As DNA, the CDR3 is TGCGCCAGCAGCCCCGACCCCCAGGGTCCCACTGGAAACACCATATATTTT. This gives the protein CASSPDPQGPTGNTIYF.

V and J are TRBV4-1 and TRBJ2-4; D unclear. CDR3 size: 18 residues. Trimming cost V 0 bases and J 0 bases, with 15 bases left between them. Per germline, CDR1 MGHRA and CDR2 YSYEKL. The CDR3 sequence is CASSQDSPPLLAKNIQYF. DNA for the CDR3: TGCGCCAGCAGCCAAGATAGTCCCCCGCTCCTAGCCAAAAACATTCAGTACTTC.

This chain uses TRBV7-2 with TRBJ1-2; no clear D gene. From germline, CDR1 is SGHTA and CDR2 FQGNSA. The ends were cut back, 4 bases at V and 6 bases at J, with 18 bases in the middle. This CDR3 comprises 15 residues. DNA of the CDR3: TGTGCCAGCAGCTCCCCGAGCGGACCTATAAATGGCTACACCTTC. Protein product: CASSSPSGPINGYTF.

This chain uses TRBV5-1 with TRBJ1-2, with D possibly TRBD1 on 6 matching bases. This CDR3 spans 13 amino acids. CDR1 and CDR2 (germline): SGHRS, YFSETQ. The V end lost 9 bases, the J end lost 4 bases, and 16 bases lay between the germline ends. Here the CDR3 reads CANPGHYSYGYTF. CDR3 nucleotides: TGCGCCAACCCGGGACACTACTCCTATGGCTACACCTTC. The entire variable domain, with the rest obtained from reference TRBV5-1 and TRBJ1-2, is as follows: KAGVTQTPRYLIKTRGQQVTLSCSPISGHRSVSWYQQTPGQGLQFLFEYFSETQRNKGNFPGRFSGRQFSNSRSEMNVSTLELGDSALYLCANPGHYSYGYTFGSGTRLTVV.

The V call is TRBV19, the J call TRBJ1-2, with a weak D call TRBD1 (5 bases). CDR1 is LNHDA and CDR2 is SQIVND in the germline V gene (reference sequence). This CDR3 has 15 residues. V lost 0 bases, J lost 2 bases, and 10 bases lay in between. This CDR3 is CASSIETGPNYGYTF. In DNA form, the CDR3 reads TGTGCCAGTAGTATAGAAACAGGTCCGAACTATGGCTACACCTTC.

The rearrangement joins TRBV2 to TRBJ1-1; a weak D match, TRBD1 (5 bases). V lost 6 bases and J lost 7, with 18 bases in between. The germline gives CDR1 SNHLY, CDR2 FYNNEI. The CDR3 loop spans 14 amino acids. CDR3 region: CASSENRGLDEAFF. CDR3 DNA sequence: TGTGCCAGCAGCGAAAATCGGGGGTTAGATGAAGCTTTCTTT.

In this sample, this clone turned up once. This chain connects TRBV9 to TRBJ1-1; no clear D. From germline, CDR1 is SGDLS and CDR2 YYNGEE. The CDR3 has 15 amino acids. Trimming stripped 0 bases from V and 1 base from J, with 10 bases between. The CDR3 DNA reads TGTGCCAGCAGCGTAGAAGCCCTAACGAACACTGAAGCTTTCTTT. Its translation is CASSVEALTNTEAFF.

J is TRBJ1-2 and V is TRBV25-1; D perhaps matches TRBD1 (6 bases). The CDR3 is made up of 13 amino acids. Trimming pared 4 bases from V and 6 bases from J, leaving 12 bases between. The germline V gene encodes CDR1 MGHDK and CDR2 SYGVNS. CDR3 DNA: TGTGCCAGCAGTGTAGGGGGGGTAGATGGCTACACCTTC. Residues: CASSVGGVDGYTF.

This chain joins TRBV25-1 and TRBJ1-6; unclear D gene. The germline CDR1 and CDR2 sequences are MGHDK and SYGVNS. V lost 0 bases to trimming and J lost 0 bases, with 9 bases between them. There are 17 residues in the CDR3. The CDR3 reads CASSEYGGNSYNSPLHF. The DNA for the CDR3 is TGTGCCAGCAGTGAATATGGCGGAAACTCCTATAATTCACCCCTCCACTTT.

The V gene is TRBV21-1, the J gene TRBJ1-3; the table's D call TRBD1 went unverified against the DNA. TRBV21-1 is deemed a pseudogene. The CDR3 is 20 residues long. As DNA, the CDR3 is TGTGCCAGCAGCCTAATACTATATACAGACAGGGGGGGATCTGGAAACACCATATATTTT. Amino acid sequence: CASSLILYTDRGGSGNTIYF.

This chain joins TRBV11-2 and TRBJ2-5, with 8 bases lining up with TRBD1. This CDR3 has 14 amino acids. Germline CDR1 is SGHAT and CDR2 is FQNNGV. The ends lost 6 bases at V and 5 bases at J; junction bases unmatched: 8. CDR3 in DNA: TGTGCCAGCAGTCAAGACAGGGGCCGGGAGACCCAGTACTTC. As protein: CASSQDRGRETQYF. The full variable domain, in which reference TRBV11-2 and TRBJ2-5 provide the parts outside the CDR3, is EAGVAQSPRYKIIEKRQSVAFWCNPISGHATLYWYQQILGQGPKLLIQFQNNGVVDDSQLPKDRFSAERLKGVDSTLKIQPAKLEDSAVYLCASSQDRGRETQYFGPGTRLLVL.

V and J are TRBV30 and TRBJ1-5; 9 positions match TRBD1. V dropped 2 bases and J dropped 6; count of bases not matched to a gene: 5. CDR1 GTSNPN and CDR2 SVGIG come from the germline V gene (reference sequence). CDR3 size: 14 residues. The DNA of the CDR3 is TGTGCCTGGAGTACGCGGACAGGGGCTCAGCCCCAGCATTTT. This sequence encodes CAWSTRTGAQPQHF.

This rearrangement joins TRBV7-2 to TRBJ1-3; D unclear. The germline gives CDR1 SGHTA, CDR2 FQGNSA. Between the trimmed V and J ends, which lost 2 bases and 4 bases, there was a span of 6 bases. This CDR3 is built from 13 residues. The CDR3 DNA follows: TGTGCCAGCAGCTTACGACAAGGAAACACCATATATTTT. Translated: CASSLRQGNTIYF.